The present T cell receptor beta chain was sequenced within a study of cytomegalovirus exposure and HLA in healthy donors. As to this clone: Antigen specificity is unknown.

PCR was performed using 60 Vbeta and 13 Jbeta primers. Using immunoSEQ multiplex PCR, the repertoire was profiled, and TCRdb retains in-frame clones only, with some absent. The sample includes 100,000 to 150,000 clones, about 85% of them seen just once. The V end lost 4 bases, the J end lost 8 bases, and 6 bases lay between the germline ends. This CDR3 comprises 11 residues. Germline assignment: CDR1 SGHRS and CDR2 YFSETQ. Study-wide results and limits: Among the CMV-associated chains, three were confirmed in vitro as specific for CMV antigens. Roughly uniform sequencing depth across donors was assumed, possibly incorrectly.

Nominally healthy donors were sampled, though unrecorded immune exposures were likely. The specimen was PBMCs. This TCR came from a boy aged 5-17 years in good health and CMV-seronegative. This chain joins TRBV5-1 and TRBJ2-2; D is uncertain. DNA of the CDR3: TGCGCCAGCAGCCTGAGGGGGGAGCTGTTTTTT. As protein: CASSLRGELFF.